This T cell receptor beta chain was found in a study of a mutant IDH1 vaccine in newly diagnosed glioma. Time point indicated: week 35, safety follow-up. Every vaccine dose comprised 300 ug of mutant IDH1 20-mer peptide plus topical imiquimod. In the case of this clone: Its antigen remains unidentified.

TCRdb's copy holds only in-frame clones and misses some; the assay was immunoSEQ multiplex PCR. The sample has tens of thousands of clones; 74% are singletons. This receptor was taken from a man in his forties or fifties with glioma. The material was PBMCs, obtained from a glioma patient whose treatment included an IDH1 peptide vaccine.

The CDR3 sequence is CASSEEWGAYQPQHF. CDR3 nucleotides: TGTGCCAGCAGTGAAGAATGGGGGGCTTATCAGCCCCAGCATTTT. V usage is TRBV6-1 and J usage is TRBJ1-5, with a weak D call TRBD1 (6 bases). The CDR3 is made up of 15 amino acids. The ends were cut back, 1 base at V and 5 bases at J, with 12 bases in the middle. Germline V gene lookup returns CDR1 MNHNS and CDR2 SASEGT.